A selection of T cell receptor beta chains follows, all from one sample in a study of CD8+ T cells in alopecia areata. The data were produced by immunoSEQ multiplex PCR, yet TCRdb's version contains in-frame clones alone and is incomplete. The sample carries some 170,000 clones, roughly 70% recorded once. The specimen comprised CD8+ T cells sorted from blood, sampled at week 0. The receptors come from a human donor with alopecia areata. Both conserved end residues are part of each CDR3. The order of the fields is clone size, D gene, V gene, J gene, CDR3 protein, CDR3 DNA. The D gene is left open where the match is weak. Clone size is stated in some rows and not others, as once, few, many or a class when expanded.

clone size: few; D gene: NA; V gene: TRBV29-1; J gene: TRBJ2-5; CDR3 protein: CSVPIQETQYF; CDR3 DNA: TGCAGCGTTCCCATCCAAGAGACCCAGTACTTC
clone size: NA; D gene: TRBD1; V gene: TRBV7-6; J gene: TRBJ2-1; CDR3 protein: CASSRYPAQDRGSSSYNEQFF; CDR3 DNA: TGTGCCAGCAGCCGCTACCCCGCCCAGGACAGGGGTAGTAGCTCCTACAATGAGCAGTTCTTC
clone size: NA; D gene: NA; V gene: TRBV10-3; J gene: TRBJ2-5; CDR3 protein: CAISDNGGETQYF; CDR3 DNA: TGTGCCATCAGTGATAACGGAGGGGAGACCCAGTACTTC
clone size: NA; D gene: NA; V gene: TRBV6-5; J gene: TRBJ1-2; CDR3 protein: CASSPVDANGYTF; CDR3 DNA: TGTGCCAGCAGCCCCGTGGACGCCAATGGCTACACCTTC
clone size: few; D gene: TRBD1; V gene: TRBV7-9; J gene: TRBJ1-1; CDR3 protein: CASSPGQMNTEAFF; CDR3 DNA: TGTGCCAGCAGCCCGGGACAGATGAACACTGAAGCTTTCTTT
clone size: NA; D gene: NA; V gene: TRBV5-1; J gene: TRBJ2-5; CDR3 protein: CASSLLAETQYF; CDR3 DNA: TGCGCCAGCAGCTTGCTCGCTGAGACCCAGTACTTC
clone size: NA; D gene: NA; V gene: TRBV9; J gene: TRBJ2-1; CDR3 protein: CASSPVAGSDEQFF; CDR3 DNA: TGTGCCAGCAGCCCCGTGGCAGGGTCTGATGAGCAGTTCTTC
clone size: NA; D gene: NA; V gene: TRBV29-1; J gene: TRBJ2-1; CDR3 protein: CSVGDGNEQFF; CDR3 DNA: TGCAGCGTGGGGGACGGCAATGAGCAGTTCTTC
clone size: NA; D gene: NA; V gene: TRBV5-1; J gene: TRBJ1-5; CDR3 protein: CASSRTVGEPQHF; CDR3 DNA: TGCGCCAGCTCACGAACGGTGGGTGAGCCCCAGCATTTT
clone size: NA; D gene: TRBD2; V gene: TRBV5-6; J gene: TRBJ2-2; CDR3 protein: CASSLDSGGWFTGELFF; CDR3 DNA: TGTGCCAGCAGCTTGGATTCGGGAGGGTGGTTCACCGGGGAGCTGTTTTTT
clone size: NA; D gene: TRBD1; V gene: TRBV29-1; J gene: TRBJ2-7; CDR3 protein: CSVEVRGQAYEQYF; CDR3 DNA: TGCAGCGTTGAAGTCCGGGGACAGGCGTACGAGCAGTACTTC
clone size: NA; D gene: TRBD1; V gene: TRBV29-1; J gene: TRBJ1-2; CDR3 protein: CSVESWGTGGYGYTF; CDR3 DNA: TGCAGCGTTGAATCATGGGGGACAGGGGGCTATGGCTACACCTTC
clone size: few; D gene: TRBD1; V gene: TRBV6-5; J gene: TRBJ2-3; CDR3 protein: CASSYRGQDTDTQYF; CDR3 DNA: TGTGCCAGCAGCTACAGGGGGCAGGACACAGATACGCAGTATTTT
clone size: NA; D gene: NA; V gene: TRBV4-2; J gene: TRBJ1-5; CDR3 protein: CASSQGGGTLNQPQHF; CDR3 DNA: TGTGCCAGCAGCCAAGGTGGGGGGACACTCAATCAGCCCCAGCATTTT
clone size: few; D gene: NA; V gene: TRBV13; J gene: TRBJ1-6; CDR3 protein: CASSHRSGETTLHF; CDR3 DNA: TGTGCCAGCAGCCACCGCAGCGGGGAAACGACCCTCCACTTT
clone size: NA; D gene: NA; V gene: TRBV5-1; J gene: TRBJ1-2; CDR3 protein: CASSLEGLQRSNYGYTF; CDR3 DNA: TGCGCCAGCAGCTTGGAAGGGCTTCAGCGCTCTAACTATGGCTACACCTTC
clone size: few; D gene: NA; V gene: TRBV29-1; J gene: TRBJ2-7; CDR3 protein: CSVEDEQPYEQYF; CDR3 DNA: TGCAGCGTTGAAGATGAACAGCCCTACGAGCAGTACTTC
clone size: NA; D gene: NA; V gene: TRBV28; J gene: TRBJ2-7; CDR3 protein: CASSFKIYEQYF; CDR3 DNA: TGTGCCAGCAGTTTCAAGATCTACGAGCAGTACTTC
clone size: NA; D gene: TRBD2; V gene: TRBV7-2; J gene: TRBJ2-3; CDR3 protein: CASRSLAGGPSDTQYF; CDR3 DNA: TGTGCCAGCAGATCTCTAGCGGGGGGGCCCTCAGATACGCAGTATTTT
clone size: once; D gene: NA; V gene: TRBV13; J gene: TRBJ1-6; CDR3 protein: CASSLTRGDSPLHF; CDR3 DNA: TGTGCCAGCAGCTTAACGAGGGGGGATTCACCCCTCCACTTT
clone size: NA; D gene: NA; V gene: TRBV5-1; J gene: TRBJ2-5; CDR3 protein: CASSLDQGETQYF; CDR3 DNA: TGCGCCAGCAGCTTGGATCAGGGTGAGACCCAGTACTTC
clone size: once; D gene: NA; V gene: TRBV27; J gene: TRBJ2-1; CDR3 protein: CASSLSRQRDEQFF; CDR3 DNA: TGTGCCAGCAGTTTATCTCGGCAAAGAGATGAGCAGTTCTTC
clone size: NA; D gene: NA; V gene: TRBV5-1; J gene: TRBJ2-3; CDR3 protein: CASSWAGADTQYF; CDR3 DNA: TGCGCCAGCAGCTGGGCAGGGGCTGACACGCAGTATTTT
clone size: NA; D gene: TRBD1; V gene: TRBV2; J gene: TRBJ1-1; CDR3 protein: CASTPGGGGTEAFF; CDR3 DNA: TGTGCCAGCACCCCCGGAGGGGGCGGGACTGAAGCTTTCTTT
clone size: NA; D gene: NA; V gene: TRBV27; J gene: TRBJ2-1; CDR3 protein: CASTPGTYNEQFF; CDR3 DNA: TGTGCCAGCACCCCAGGGACCTACAATGAGCAGTTCTTC
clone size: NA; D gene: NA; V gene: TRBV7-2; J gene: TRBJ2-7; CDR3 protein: CASSLEAFYEQYF; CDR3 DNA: TGTGCCAGCAGCTTAGAAGCTTTTTACGAGCAGTACTTC
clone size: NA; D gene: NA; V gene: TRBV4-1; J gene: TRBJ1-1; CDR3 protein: CASSQGSRVAEAFF; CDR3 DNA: TGCGCCAGCAGCCAAGGGTCGAGGGTAGCTGAAGCTTTCTTT
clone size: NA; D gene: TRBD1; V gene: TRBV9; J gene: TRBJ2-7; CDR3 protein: CASSVAGGKYEQYF; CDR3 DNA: TGTGCCAGCAGCGTAGCAGGGGGCAAGTACGAGCAGTACTTC
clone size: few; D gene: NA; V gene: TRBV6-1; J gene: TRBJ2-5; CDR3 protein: CASSGWGVQYF; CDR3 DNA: TGTGCCAGCAGTGGCTGGGGGGTCCAGTACTTC
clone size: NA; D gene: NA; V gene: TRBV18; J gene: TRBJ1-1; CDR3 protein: CASSPSGSTQEAFF; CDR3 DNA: TGTGCCAGCTCACCCTCCGGGTCGACCCAAGAAGCTTTCTTT